These T cell receptor beta chains were read from a single sample in a study of T cell responses to AZD1222 COVID-19 vaccine. Sequencing was performed with immunoSEQ multiplex PCR; in TCRdb, only in-frame clones are kept and a portion is missing. This table has roughly 120,000 clones, roughly 90% appearing once. The starting material was peripheral blood, obtained on day 0 of AZD1222 vaccination. The receptors come from an adult in good health. Both conserved end residues are part of each CDR3. Fields, in order: CDR3 DNA, CDR3 protein, J gene, clone size, V gene, D gene, CDR3 length. D genes are given only for firm matches. Rows give clone size only sometimes, using once, few, many, or a class for an expanded clone.

DNA: TGTGCCAGCAGAAGGGACAGGAGTGACTATGGCTACACCTTC; CDR3: CASRRDRSDYGYTF; J: TRBJ1-2; size: -; V: TRBV28; D: TRBD1; length: 14
DNA: TGCGCCAGCAGCATGACTAGCGGGAGTATTAACGAGCAGTACTTC; CDR3: CASSMTSGSINEQYF; J: TRBJ2-7; size: once; V: TRBV23-1; D: TRBD2; length: 15
DNA: TGTGCCAGCAGCTTAACGGCGGGAACTGAAGCTTTCTTT; CDR3: CASSLTAGTEAFF; J: TRBJ1-1; size: -; V: TRBV7-3; D: -; length: 13
DNA: TGCACCAGCAGTGGAGTGGCGGGATCTTGCTACGAGCAGTACTTC; CDR3: CTSSGVAGSCYEQYF; J: TRBJ2-7; size: -; V: TRBV1; D: -; length: 15
DNA: TGTGCCAGCAGCCGACGGGGACAGATGAACACTGAAGCTTTCTTT; CDR3: CASSRRGQMNTEAFF; J: TRBJ1-1; size: -; V: TRBV3-1/TRBV3-2; D: TRBD1; length: 15
DNA: TGTGCCAGCACCGACGGGGGCAGGTACTATGGCTACACCTTC; CDR3: CASTDGGRYYGYTF; J: TRBJ1-2; size: -; V: TRBV6-5; D: -; length: 14
DNA: TGTGCCAGCAGTTCGACACTCAACTATGGCTACACCTTC; CDR3: CASSSTLNYGYTF; J: TRBJ1-2; size: -; V: TRBV2; D: -; length: 13
DNA: TGTGCCTGGAGTGGAACCGGGACAGGGGGATCAGATACGCAGTATTTT; CDR3: CAWSGTGTGGSDTQYF; J: TRBJ2-3; size: once; V: TRBV30; D: TRBD1; length: 16
DNA: TGTGCCAGCAGTGTGAGACAGGAAAGCACGAACTATGGCTACACCTTC; CDR3: CASSVRQESTNYGYTF; J: TRBJ1-2; size: -; V: TRBV2; D: -; length: 16
DNA: TGTGCCAGCAGCTTATCCGGCGTGAGCACAGATACGCAGTATTTT; CDR3: CASSLSGVSTDTQYF; J: TRBJ2-3; size: -; V: TRBV11-2; D: -; length: 15
DNA: TGTGCCAGCAGCTTAACAGCTAGCGGGGGGGTGAGCACAGATACGCAGTATTTT; CDR3: CASSLTASGGVSTDTQYF; J: TRBJ2-3; size: -; V: TRBV7-3; D: TRBD2; length: 18
DNA: TGTGCCAGCACCTCGGTTGAGGACTACGAGCAGTACTTC; CDR3: CASTSVEDYEQYF; J: TRBJ2-7; size: -; V: TRBV28; D: -; length: 13
DNA: TGTGCCAGCAGTTTAGCTGGGAACTATGGCTACACCTTC; CDR3: CASSLAGNYGYTF; J: TRBJ1-2; size: -; V: TRBV28; D: -; length: 13
DNA: TGTGCCAGCAGTGACTCAAGCGGGAGCTACAATGAGCAGTTCTTC; CDR3: CASSDSSGSYNEQFF; J: TRBJ2-1; size: -; V: TRBV6-4; D: TRBD2; length: 15
DNA: TGTGCCAGCTCACCAGGGACGATGGAGACCCAGTACTTC; CDR3: CASSPGTMETQYF; J: TRBJ2-5; size: -; V: TRBV18; D: -; length: 13
DNA: TGTGCCAGCAGCCAAGTAGGGGCCGTAATGGAAAAACTGTTTTTT; CDR3: CASSQVGAVMEKLFF; J: TRBJ1-4; size: -; V: TRBV3-1/TRBV3-2; D: -; length: 15
DNA: TGCGCCAGCAGTGAGTCGGTAGGATCTAACTATGGCTACACCTTC; CDR3: CASSESVGSNYGYTF; J: TRBJ1-2; size: few; V: TRBV10-1; D: -; length: 15
DNA: TGTGCCAGCAGCTCGGGACAGCAGTATGGCTACACCTTC; CDR3: CASSSGQQYGYTF; J: TRBJ1-2; size: -; V: TRBV5-6; D: TRBD1; length: 13
DNA: TGTGCCACCAGCAGAGATACAGGGTTCGGGAATCAGCCCCAGCATTTT; CDR3: CATSRDTGFGNQPQHF; J: TRBJ1-5; size: -; V: TRBV15; D: -; length: 16
DNA: TGTGCCAGTAGTTCACCCCCCGGGGCCACCATTGAAAAACTGTTTTTT; CDR3: CASSSPPGATIEKLFF; J: TRBJ1-4; size: -; V: TRBV19; D: -; length: 16
DNA: TGTGCCATCAGTGATCGAAGTACAACGAACACTGAAGCTTTCTTT; CDR3: CAISDRSTTNTEAFF; J: TRBJ1-1; size: -; V: TRBV10-3; D: -; length: 15
DNA: TGTGCCAGCAGTTTATTCCTGAGCTCCTACAATGAGCAGTTCTTC; CDR3: CASSLFLSSYNEQFF; J: TRBJ2-1; size: once; V: TRBV27; D: -; length: 15
DNA: TGCGCCAGCAGCCAAGATCTAACAGGGGATGGTGGCTACACCTTC; CDR3: CASSQDLTGDGGYTF; J: TRBJ1-2; size: -; V: TRBV4-1; D: TRBD1; length: 15
DNA: TGTGCCAGTAGTATAGCGGCAGTCGCCTATGGCTACACCTTC; CDR3: CASSIAAVAYGYTF; J: TRBJ1-2; size: -; V: TRBV19; D: -; length: 14
DNA: TGTGCCAGCAGTTACTCGGGGGGAGAAAATCAGCCCCAGCATTTT; CDR3: CASSYSGGENQPQHF; J: TRBJ1-5; size: -; V: TRBV6-5; D: -; length: 15
DNA: TGTGCCAGCAGCCGACAGGGTTTCGATGGCTACACCTTC; CDR3: CASSRQGFDGYTF; J: TRBJ1-2; size: -; V: TRBV14; D: TRBD1; length: 13
DNA: TGTGCCAGCAGTTACTCGAGGCAGGGCCATCGTCCCCAGCATTTT; CDR3: CASSYSRQGHRPQHF; J: TRBJ1-5; size: -; V: TRBV6-5; D: -; length: 15
DNA: TGTGCCAGCAGCCAAGGGGGCAGCAGCCAGCAGTACTTC; CDR3: CASSQGGSSQQYF; J: TRBJ2-7; size: once; V: TRBV3-1/TRBV3-2; D: -; length: 13
DNA: TGTGCCAGCAGCTTAGCGCCTCAGGGTCAAGCACGCCATTCTAACTATGGCTACACCTTC; CDR3: CASSLAPQGQARHSNYGYTF; J: TRBJ1-2; size: -; V: TRBV7-2; D: -; length: 20
DNA: TGTGCCAGCTTACAGGGTCGGGACAATGGCTACACCTTC; CDR3: CASLQGRDNGYTF; J: TRBJ1-2; size: -; V: TRBV18; D: -; length: 13
DNA: TGTGCCAGCAGCTTTAACACCGGAGGGTCACCCCTCCACTTT; CDR3: CASSFNTGGSPLHF; J: TRBJ1-6; size: -; V: TRBV5-6; D: -; length: 14
DNA: TGTGCCTGGAGTCCATACCGGGGGGTAGTTACCACTGAAGCTTTCTTT; CDR3: CAWSPYRGVVTTEAFF; J: TRBJ1-1; size: -; V: TRBV30; D: -; length: 16
DNA: TGTGCCAGTAAGAACAGGGGGCTCTACCAGCCCCAGCATTTT; CDR3: CASKNRGLYQPQHF; J: TRBJ1-5; size: -; V: TRBV19; D: TRBD1; length: 14
DNA: TGTGCCAGCAGTGAACGGGAACGGCAGGCTGGCAATCAGCCCCAGCATTTT; CDR3: CASSERERQAGNQPQHF; J: TRBJ1-5; size: few; V: TRBV6-1; D: -; length: 17